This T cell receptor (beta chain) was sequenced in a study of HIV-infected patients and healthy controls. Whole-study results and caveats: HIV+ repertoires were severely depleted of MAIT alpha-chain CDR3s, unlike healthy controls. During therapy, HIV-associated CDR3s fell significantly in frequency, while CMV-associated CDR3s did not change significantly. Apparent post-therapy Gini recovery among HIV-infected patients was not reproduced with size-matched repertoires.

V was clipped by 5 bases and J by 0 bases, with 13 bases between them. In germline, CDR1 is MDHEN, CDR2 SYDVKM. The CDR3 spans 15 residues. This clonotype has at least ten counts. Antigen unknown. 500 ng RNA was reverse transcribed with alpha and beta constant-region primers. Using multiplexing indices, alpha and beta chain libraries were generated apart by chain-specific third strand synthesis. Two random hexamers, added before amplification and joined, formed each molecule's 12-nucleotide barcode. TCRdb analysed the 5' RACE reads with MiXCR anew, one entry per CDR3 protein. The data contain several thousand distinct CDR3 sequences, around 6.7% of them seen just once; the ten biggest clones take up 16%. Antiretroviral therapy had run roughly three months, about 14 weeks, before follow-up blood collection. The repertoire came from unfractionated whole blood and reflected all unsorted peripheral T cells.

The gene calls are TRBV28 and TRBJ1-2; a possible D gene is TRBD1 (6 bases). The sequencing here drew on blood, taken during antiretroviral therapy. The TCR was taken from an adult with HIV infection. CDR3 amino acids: CASSRTEESNYGYTF. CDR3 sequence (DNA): TGTGCCAGCAGTCGGACAGAGGAATCTAACTATGGCTACACCTTC.